The 21 T cell receptor beta chains in this list originate from one sample, sequenced in a study of blood T cell repertoires in COVID-19. Assay: immunoSEQ multiplex PCR; the TCRdb copy retains only in-frame clones and omits some. The table includes around 40,000 clones, just under 80% detected once. Sequenced input: peripheral blood. These receptors came from an older man with active or convalescent COVID-19.

This clone has more than one count but fewer than ten. This chain connects TRBV27 to TRBJ2-2; 10 bases are shared with TRBD2. J lost 7 bases, V lost 6 bases, and 14 bases had no gene match. From germline, CDR1 is MNHEY and CDR2 SMNVEV (reference sequence). This CDR3 contains 17 residues. CDR3 loop: CASRERVLAGVSGELFF. DNA for the CDR3: TGTGCCAGCAGGGAACGCGTCCTAGCGGGAGTCAGCGGGGAGCTGTTTTTT.

V gene TRBV19 combines with J gene TRBJ2-7; TRBD2 agrees at 9 bases. The CDR3 runs to 19 residues. Germline CDR1 and CDR2: LNHDA and SQIVND (reference sequence). After removal of 5 bases from V and 7 bases from J, the junction contained 24 bases not matched to a gene. CDR3 sequence reads: CASSPTTPGSGSFEGEQYF. CDR3 DNA: TGTGCCAGTAGTCCGACCACCCCCGGTAGCGGGAGTTTTGAAGGGGAGCAGTACTTC.

V is TRBV10-3 and J is TRBJ1-6; unclear D gene. The V and J ends lost 3 bases and 7 bases respectively, with 4 bases between them. The CDR3 is 12 amino acids. CDR1 and CDR2 from the germline V gene are ENHRY and SYGVKD. The CDR3 sequence is CAISDQNSPLHF. CDR3 nucleotides: TGTGCCATCAGTGACCAGAATTCACCCCTCCACTTT.

V usage is TRBV7-8 and J usage is TRBJ2-2; D is unclear. V was trimmed by 1 base and J by 5 bases, leaving 8 bases between them. This CDR3 spans 14 amino acids. CDR1 and CDR2 from the germline V gene are SGHVS and FQNEAQ. The CDR3 sequence is CASSLVVRTGELFF. The CDR3 coding sequence is TGTGCCAGCAGCTTAGTCGTGAGGACCGGGGAGCTGTTTTTT.

The chain combines TRBV7-2 with TRBJ2-1, with 7 positions matching TRBD2. The J segment lost 6 bases and the V segment lost 3 bases, leaving 8 bases of the junction unmatched. The CDR3 contains 15 residues. The germline V gene encodes CDR1 SGHTA and CDR2 FQGNSA. CDR3 residues: CASSFNAGVGNEQFF. CDR3 bases: TGTGCCAGCAGCTTTAACGCGGGAGTTGGCAATGAGCAGTTCTTC.

The V and J genes are TRBV29-1 and TRBJ1-3, with a possible D match to TRBD1 (5 bases). Germline loops: CDR1 SQVTM, CDR2 ANQGSEA. The V end lost 7 bases, the J end lost 0 bases, and 13 bases lay between the germline ends. The CDR3 is 14 residues long. CDR3 bases: TGCAGCGCGGGACGTGAGAGCTCTGGAAACACCATATATTTT. This codes for CSAGRESSGNTIYF.

This chain joins TRBV3-1 (or the pseudogene TRBV3-2) and TRBJ2-7, with 9 bases lining up with TRBD1. Looked up from germline, CDR1 is LGHDT and CDR2 is YNNKEL (reference sequence). This CDR3 has 14 amino acids. Trimming removed 5 bases from V and 1 base from J; junction bases left unmatched: 3. As DNA, the CDR3 is TGTGCCAGCAGCTCGACAGGGGGATCCTACGAGCAGTACTTC. Residues: CASSSTGGSYEQYF.

The chain combines TRBV2 with TRBJ2-7, with 12 bases aligning to TRBD2. Germline V gene data show CDR1 as SNHLY and CDR2 as FYNNEI. The CDR3 runs to 13 residues. J gave up 7 bases and V 8 bases, and 6 bases lay outside the gene matches. CDR3 sequence (DNA): TGTGCCAGCCGACTAGCGGGGGCGGGGGAGCAGTACTTC. This codes for CASRLAGAGEQYF.

This chain connects TRBV28 to TRBJ1-1; D perhaps matches TRBD1 (5 bases). This CDR3 is 13 amino acids long. Trimming cost V 9 bases and J 6 bases, with 17 bases left between them. The germline gives CDR1 MDHEN, CDR2 SYDVKM. In DNA, the CDR3 is TGTGCCAGTAACGGCGGGGGGGTGGCTGAAGCTTTCTTT. It translates to CASNGGGVAEAFF.

The chain carries TRBV28 and TRBJ2-7; TRBD1 agrees at 9 bases. Per the germline V gene, CDR1 is MDHEN and CDR2 is SYDVKM. The CDR3 sequence is 14 residues long. The V segment lost 5 bases and the J segment 3 bases; nucleotides outside the gene matches: 5. CDR3 sequence reads: CASSGLDRGYEQYF. CDR3 in DNA: TGTGCCAGCAGTGGTTTGGACAGGGGCTACGAGCAGTACTTC.

The gene calls are TRBV19 and TRBJ1-4; 10 bases are a match to TRBD1. Germline V lookup: CDR1 LNHDA, CDR2 SQIVND (reference sequence). Unmatched junction bases numbered 11, after V lost 10 bases and J lost 12 bases. The CDR3 totals 13 residues. The CDR3 spells CATRTGGSRQLFF. CDR3 nucleotides: TGTGCCACCCGGACAGGGGGAAGTCGCCAACTGTTTTTT.

The chain joins TRBV4-2 to TRBJ2-1; 7 bases map to TRBD1. This CDR3 has 16 amino acids. Germline values: CDR1 LGHNA, CDR2 YNFKEQ. Trimming cost V 0 bases and J 9 bases; bases outside gene matches: 11. The DNA for the CDR3 is TGTGCCAGCAGCCAAGAGGCGGCGACAGGGTGGGGTGAGCAGTTCTTC. This sequence encodes CASSQEAATGWGEQFF.

The chain joins TRBV7-2 to TRBJ2-3; 11 bases match TRBD2. CDR3 size: 16 residues. Losses at the gene ends were 5 bases for V and 0 bases for J; bases not matched to a gene: 4. Germline V gene data show CDR1 as SGHTA and CDR2 as FQGNSA. The CDR3 sequence: CASSQRLAGSTDTQYF. The DNA of the CDR3 is TGTGCCAGCAGCCAGAGACTAGCGGGAAGCACAGATACGCAGTATTTT.

CDR3 coding DNA: TGTGCCAGCAGCTCCACAAGACTAGCGGGGAGACAAGAGACCCAGTACTTC. This sequence encodes CASSSTRLAGRQETQYF. V usage is TRBV7-9 and J usage is TRBJ2-5; 11 nucleotides align to TRBD2. V lost 4 bases and J lost 2; bases outside the gene matches: 9. Germline CDR1 reads SEHNR; CDR2 reads FQNEAQ (reference sequence). The length of the CDR3 is 17 residues.

The chain recombines TRBV10-3 with TRBJ2-3, with 10 bases fitting TRBD2. The ends lost 11 bases at V and 1 base at J; junction bases unmatched: 3. This CDR3 has 13 residues. Germline assignment: CDR1 ENHRY and CDR2 SYGVKD. CDR3 sequence reads: CASLAGGTDTQYF. In DNA, the CDR3 is TGTGCCTCCCTAGCGGGGGGCACAGATACGCAGTATTTT.

The chain joins TRBV25-1 to TRBJ2-2; D perhaps matches TRBD2 (5 bases). Germline V gives CDR1 MGHDK, CDR2 SYGVNS. The CDR3 contains 14 residues. V lost 6 bases to trimming and J lost 3 bases, with 11 bases between them. This CDR3 reads CASRSRGDTGELFF. The DNA of the CDR3 is TGTGCCAGCAGGAGTCGGGGTGACACCGGGGAGCTGTTTTTT. The variable domain in full, with the rest retrieved from reference TRBV25-1 and TRBJ2-2, is EADIYQTPRYLVIGTGKKITLECSQTMGHDKMYWYQQDPGMELHLIHYSYGVNSTEKGDLSSESTVSRIRTEHFPLTLESARPSHTSQYLCASRSRGDTGELFFGEGSRLTVL.

The chain has TRBV11-1 and TRBJ2-5; the D gene is possibly TRBD2 (5 bases). The CDR3 extends over 15 amino acids. CDR1 and CDR2 (germline): SGHAT, FQDESV (reference sequence). Trimming took off 4 bases at V and 5 bases at J, with 17 bases between the two ends. The CDR3 bases are TGTGCCAGCAGCTCCACCCTCAGCGGTGGTGAGACCCAGTACTTC. Protein sequence: CASSSTLSGGETQYF.

The chain recombines TRBV2 with TRBJ1-2; possible D gene TRBD1, 5 bases. Germline V gives CDR1 SNHLY, CDR2 FYNNEI. The CDR3 consists of 12 residues. Trimming left V 7 bases short and J 7 bases short, with 13 bases between. In nucleotides, the CDR3 is TGTGCCAGCAATCTGGGGACTGGTGGCTACACCTTC. The encoded protein is CASNLGTGGYTF. The full variable domain, with the rest looked up from reference TRBV2 and TRBJ1-2, is EPEVTQTPSHQVTQMGQEVILRCVPISNHLYFYWYRQILGQKVEFLVSFYNNEISEKSEIFDDQFSVERPDGSNFTLKIRSTKLEDSAMYFCASNLGTGGYTFGSGTRLTVV.

CDR3 loop: CASSRAHNEKLFF. CDR3 coding DNA: TGTGCCAGCTCACGAGCGCATAATGAAAAACTGTTTTTT. The gene calls are TRBV18 and TRBJ1-4, with unresolved D. The CDR3 is 13 amino acids. V lost 4 bases and J 4 bases, leaving 7 bases between the germline ends. Germline-derived CDR1 and CDR2 are KGHSH and LQKENI.

CDR3 residues: CASSDVDYPGGEQFF. CDR3 DNA sequence: TGTGCCAGCAGTGACGTGGACTACCCTGGCGGTGAGCAGTTCTTC. The chain has TRBV28 and TRBJ2-1, with a tentative D call TRBD2 (6 bases). CDR3 length: 15 amino acids. CDR1 is MDHEN, CDR2 SYDVKM, per germline. Trimming took off 5 bases at V and 9 bases at J, with 20 bases between the two ends.

The V and J genes are TRBV6-5 and TRBJ2-1; D unclear. V was cut by 8 bases and J by 7 bases, with 18 bases left in between. The germline V gene encodes CDR1 MNHEY and CDR2 SVGAGI. This CDR3 comprises 14 residues. CDR3 DNA: TGTGCCAGCGAGGTCAACTATTTGGTGAATGAGCAGTTCTTC. Its protein is CASEVNYLVNEQFF.